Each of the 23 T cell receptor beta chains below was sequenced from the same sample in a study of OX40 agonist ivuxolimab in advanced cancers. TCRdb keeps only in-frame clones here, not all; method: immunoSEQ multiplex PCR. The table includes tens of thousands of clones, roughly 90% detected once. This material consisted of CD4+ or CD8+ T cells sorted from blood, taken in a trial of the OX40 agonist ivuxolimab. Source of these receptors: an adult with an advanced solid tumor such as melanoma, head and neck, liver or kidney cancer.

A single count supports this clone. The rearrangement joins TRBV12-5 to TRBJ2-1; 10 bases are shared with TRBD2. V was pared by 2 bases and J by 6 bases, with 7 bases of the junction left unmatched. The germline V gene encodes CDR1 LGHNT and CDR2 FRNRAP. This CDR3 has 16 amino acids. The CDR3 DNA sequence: TGTGCTAGTGGTTTGAATCCTAGCGGGAGTTTCAATGAGCAGTTCTTC. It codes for CASGLNPSGSFNEQFF.

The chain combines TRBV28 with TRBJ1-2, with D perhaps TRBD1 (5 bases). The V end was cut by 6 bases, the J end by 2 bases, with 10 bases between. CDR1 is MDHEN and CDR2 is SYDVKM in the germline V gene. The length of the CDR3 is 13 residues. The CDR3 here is CASSGQSNYGYTF. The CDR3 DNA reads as TGTGCCAGCAGCGGACAAAGCAACTATGGCTACACCTTC.

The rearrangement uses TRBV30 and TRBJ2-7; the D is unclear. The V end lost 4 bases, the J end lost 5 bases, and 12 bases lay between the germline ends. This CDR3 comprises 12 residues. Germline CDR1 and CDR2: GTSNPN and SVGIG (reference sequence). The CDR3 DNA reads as TGTGCCTGGAAGGCTTCGAGGAACGAGCAGTACTTC. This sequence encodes CAWKASRNEQYF.

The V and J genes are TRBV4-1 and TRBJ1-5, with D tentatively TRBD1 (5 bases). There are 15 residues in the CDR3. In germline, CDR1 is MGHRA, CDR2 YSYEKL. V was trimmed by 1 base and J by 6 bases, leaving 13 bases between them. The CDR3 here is CASSQVGAGSQPQHF. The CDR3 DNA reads TGCGCCAGCAGCCAAGTAGGGGCAGGTTCTCAGCCCCAGCATTTT.

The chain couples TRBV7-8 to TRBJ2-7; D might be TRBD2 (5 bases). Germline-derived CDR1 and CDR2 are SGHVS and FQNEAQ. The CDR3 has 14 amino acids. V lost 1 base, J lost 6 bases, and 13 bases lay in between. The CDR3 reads CASSLVSGNSEQYF. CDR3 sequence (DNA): TGTGCCAGCAGCTTAGTGTCCGGGAACAGCGAGCAGTACTTC.

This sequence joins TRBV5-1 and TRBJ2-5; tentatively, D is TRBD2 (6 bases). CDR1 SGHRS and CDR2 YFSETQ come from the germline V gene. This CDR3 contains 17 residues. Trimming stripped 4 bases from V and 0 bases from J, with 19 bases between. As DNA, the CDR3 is TGCGCCAGCAGCAACTCGGTTGGGACTTTGTACCAAGAGACCCAGTACTTC. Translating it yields CASSNSVGTLYQETQYF.

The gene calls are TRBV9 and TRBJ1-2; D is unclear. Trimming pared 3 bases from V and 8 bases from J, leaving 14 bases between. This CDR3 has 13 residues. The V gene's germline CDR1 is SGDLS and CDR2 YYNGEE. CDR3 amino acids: CASSGDSLQGYTF. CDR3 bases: TGTGCCAGCAGCGGAGACTCGCTACAAGGCTACACCTTC.

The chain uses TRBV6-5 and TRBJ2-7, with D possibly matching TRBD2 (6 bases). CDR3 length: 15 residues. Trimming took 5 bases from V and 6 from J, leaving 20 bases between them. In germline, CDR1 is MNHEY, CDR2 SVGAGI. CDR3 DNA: TGTGCCAGCAGTCCCCTCGTGTCGGGAGACTCCGAGCAGTACTTC. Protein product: CASSPLVSGDSEQYF.

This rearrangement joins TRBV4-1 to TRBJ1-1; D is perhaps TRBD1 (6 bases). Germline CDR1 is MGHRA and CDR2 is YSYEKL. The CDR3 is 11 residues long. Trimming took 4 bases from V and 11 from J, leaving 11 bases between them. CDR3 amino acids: CASSLGGDAFF. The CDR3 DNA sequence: TGCGCCAGCAGCCTAGGGGGTGATGCTTTCTTT.

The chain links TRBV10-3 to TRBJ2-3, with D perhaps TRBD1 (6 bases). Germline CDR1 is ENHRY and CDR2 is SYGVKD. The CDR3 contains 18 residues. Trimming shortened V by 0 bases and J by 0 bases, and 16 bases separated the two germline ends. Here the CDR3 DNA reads TGTGCCATCAGTGAGTCGATAGTGGGGGCAAGGAGCACAGATACGCAGTATTTT. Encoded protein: CAISESIVGARSTDTQYF.

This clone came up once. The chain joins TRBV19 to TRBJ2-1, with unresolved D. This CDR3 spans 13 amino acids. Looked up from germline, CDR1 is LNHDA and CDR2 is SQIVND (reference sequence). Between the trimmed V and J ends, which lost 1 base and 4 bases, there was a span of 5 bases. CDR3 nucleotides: TGTGCCAGTAGTATAGCTCCGTACAATGAGCAGTTCTTC. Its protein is CASSIAPYNEQFF. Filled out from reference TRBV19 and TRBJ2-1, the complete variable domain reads DGGITQSPKYLFRKEGQNVTLSCEQNLNHDAMYWYRQDPGQGLRLIYYSQIVNDFQKGDIAEGYSVSREKKESFPLTVTSAQKNPTAFYLCASSIAPYNEQFFGPGTRLTVL.

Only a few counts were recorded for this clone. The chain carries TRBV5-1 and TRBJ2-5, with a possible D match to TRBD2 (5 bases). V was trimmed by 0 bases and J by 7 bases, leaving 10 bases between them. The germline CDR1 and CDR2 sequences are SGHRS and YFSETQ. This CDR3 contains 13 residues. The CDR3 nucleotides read TGCGCCAGCAGCTTGGTGAGGGATCGGACCCAGTACTTC. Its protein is CASSLVRDRTQYF.

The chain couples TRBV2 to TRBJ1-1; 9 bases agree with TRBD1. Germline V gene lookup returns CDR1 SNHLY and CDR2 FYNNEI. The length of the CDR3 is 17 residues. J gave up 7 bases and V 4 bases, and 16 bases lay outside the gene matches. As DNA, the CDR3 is TGTGCCAGCAGTGCTACGCCGGGGACAGGGTTGCTGAGTGAAGCTTTCTTT. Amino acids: CASSATPGTGLLSEAFF.

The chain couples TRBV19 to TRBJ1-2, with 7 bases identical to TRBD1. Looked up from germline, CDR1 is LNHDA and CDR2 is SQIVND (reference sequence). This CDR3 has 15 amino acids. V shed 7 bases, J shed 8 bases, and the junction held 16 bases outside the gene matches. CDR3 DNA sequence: TGTGCCAGTACCCGCCAGGGGGGGGCCTCGGGAGGCTACACCTTC. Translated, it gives CASTRQGGASGGYTF.

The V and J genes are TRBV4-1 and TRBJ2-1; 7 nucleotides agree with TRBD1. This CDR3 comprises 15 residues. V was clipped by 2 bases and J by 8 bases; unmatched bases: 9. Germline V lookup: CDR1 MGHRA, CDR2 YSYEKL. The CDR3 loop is CASSQPSGGVDEQFF. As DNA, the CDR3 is TGCGCCAGCAGCCAACCTTCAGGGGGAGTCGATGAGCAGTTCTTC.

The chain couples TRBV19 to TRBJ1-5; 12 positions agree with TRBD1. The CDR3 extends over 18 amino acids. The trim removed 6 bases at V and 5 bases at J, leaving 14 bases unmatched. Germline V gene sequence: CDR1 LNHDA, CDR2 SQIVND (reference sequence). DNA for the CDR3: TGTGCCAGTAGCCACCGATGGGACAGGGGGCAATGGGATCAGCCCCAGCATTTT. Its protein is CASSHRWDRGQWDQPQHF.

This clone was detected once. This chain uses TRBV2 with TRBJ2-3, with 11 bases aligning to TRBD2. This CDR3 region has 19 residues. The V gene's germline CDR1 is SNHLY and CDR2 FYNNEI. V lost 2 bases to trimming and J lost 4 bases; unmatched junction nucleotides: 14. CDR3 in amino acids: CASSEPRTSGRRSPDTQYF. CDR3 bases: TGTGCCAGCAGTGAACCTCGGACTAGCGGGCGGCGATCGCCAGATACGCAGTATTTT. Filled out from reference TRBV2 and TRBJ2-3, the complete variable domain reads EPEVTQTPSHQVTQMGQEVILRCVPISNHLYFYWYRQILGQKVEFLVSFYNNEISEKSEIFDDQFSVERPDGSNFTLKIRSTKLEDSAMYFCASSEPRTSGRRSPDTQYFGPGTRLTVL.

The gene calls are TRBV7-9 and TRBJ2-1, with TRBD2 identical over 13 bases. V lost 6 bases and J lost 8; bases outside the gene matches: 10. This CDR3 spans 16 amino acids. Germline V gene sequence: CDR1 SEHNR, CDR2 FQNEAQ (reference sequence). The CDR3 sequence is CASRNRRTSGSDEQFF. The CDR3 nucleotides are TGTGCCAGCAGAAACCGAAGGACTAGCGGGAGTGATGAGCAGTTCTTC.

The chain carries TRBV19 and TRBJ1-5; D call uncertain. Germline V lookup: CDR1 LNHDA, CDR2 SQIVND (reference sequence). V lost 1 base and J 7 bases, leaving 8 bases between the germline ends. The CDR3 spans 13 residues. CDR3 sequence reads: CASSIGGYQPQHF. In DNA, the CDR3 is TGTGCCAGTAGTATAGGAGGTTACCAGCCCCAGCATTTT.

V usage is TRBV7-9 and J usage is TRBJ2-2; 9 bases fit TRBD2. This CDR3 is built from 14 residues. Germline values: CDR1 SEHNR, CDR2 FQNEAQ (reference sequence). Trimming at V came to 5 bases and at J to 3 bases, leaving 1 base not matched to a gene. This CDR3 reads CASSQREDTGELFF. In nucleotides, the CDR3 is TGTGCCAGCAGCCAGCGGGAGGACACCGGGGAGCTGTTTTTT.

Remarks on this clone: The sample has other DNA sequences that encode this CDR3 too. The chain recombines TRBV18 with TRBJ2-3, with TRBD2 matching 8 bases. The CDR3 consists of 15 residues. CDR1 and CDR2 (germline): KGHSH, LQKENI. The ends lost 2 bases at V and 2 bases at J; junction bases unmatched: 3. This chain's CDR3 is CASSPAGGYTDTQYF. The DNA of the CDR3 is TGTGCCAGCTCACCAGCGGGGGGTTACACAGATACGCAGTATTTT.

The CDR3 nucleotides are TGTGCCAGCAGCCCCGGGGGCGGGAGATCCTACGAGCAGTACTTC. This codes for CASSPGGGRSYEQYF. The V gene is TRBV11-3, the J gene TRBJ2-7, with D tentatively TRBD2 (7 bases). Germline V lookup: CDR1 SGHNT, CDR2 YENEEA. Between the trimmed V and J ends, which lost 5 bases and 1 base, there was a span of 15 bases. This CDR3 comprises 15 residues. Together with reference TRBV11-3 and TRBJ2-7, the CDR3 gives the full variable domain: EAGVVQSPRYKIIEKKQPVAFWCNPISGHNTLYWYLQNLGQGPELLIRYENEEAVDDSQLPKDRFSAERLKGVDSTLKIQPAELGDSAVYLCASSPGGGRSYEQYFGPGTRLTVT.

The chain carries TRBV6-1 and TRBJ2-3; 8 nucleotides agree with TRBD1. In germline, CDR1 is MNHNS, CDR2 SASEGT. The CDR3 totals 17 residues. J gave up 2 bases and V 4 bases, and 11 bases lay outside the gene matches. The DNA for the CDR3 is TGTGCCAGCAGTGGACCGGACAGGGTCAGGGCCACAGATACGCAGTATTTT. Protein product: CASSGPDRVRATDTQYF.